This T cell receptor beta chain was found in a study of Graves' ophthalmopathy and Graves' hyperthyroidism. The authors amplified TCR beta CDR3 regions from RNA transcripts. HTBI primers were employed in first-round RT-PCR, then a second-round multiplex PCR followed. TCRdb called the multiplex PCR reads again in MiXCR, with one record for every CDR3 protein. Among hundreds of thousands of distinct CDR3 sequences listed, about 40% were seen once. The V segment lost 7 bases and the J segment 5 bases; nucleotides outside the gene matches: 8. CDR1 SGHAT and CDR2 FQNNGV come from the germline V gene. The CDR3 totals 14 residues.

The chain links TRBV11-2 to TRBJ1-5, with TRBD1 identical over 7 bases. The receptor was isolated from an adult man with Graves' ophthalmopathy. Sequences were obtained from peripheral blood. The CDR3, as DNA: TGTGCCAGCACCCCAGGGGGGTTTGATCAGCCCCAGCATTTT. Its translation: CASTPGGFDQPQHF. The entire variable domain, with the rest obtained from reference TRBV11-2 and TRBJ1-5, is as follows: EAGVAQSPRYKIIEKRQSVAFWCNPISGHATLYWYQQILGQGPKLLIQFQNNGVVDDSQLPKDRFSAERLKGVDSTLKIQPAKLEDSAVYLCASTPGGFDQPQHFGDGTRLSIL.